These 17 T cell receptor beta chains share one sample of origin, sequenced in a study of blood T cell repertoires in COVID-19 (dated by TCRdb to 2020 to 2022). Library prep was done by the immunoSEQ multiplex PCR assay. TCRdb provides this immuneACCESS table in a form limited to in-frame rearrangements. Some clones are lacking; in checked studies, under half of them reflect an unresolved V gene, and why the rest are absent is not known. This sample holds about 400,000 clones; 70% to 90% were observed only once. The ten biggest clones cover around 1.9% of the sample. Material: PBMCs or T cells enriched from blood (not recorded which). These receptors were taken from a woman aged 40-49 years with acute COVID-19.

The chain carries TRBV15 and TRBJ2-7, with 7 bases that match TRBD1. The CDR3 runs to 15 residues. In germline, CDR1 is LNHNV, CDR2 YYDKDF (reference sequence). The junction had 5 bases not matched to a gene; V was cut back by 1 base and J by 2 bases. The CDR3 DNA reads TGTGCCACCAGCAGAGGACAGGGACCAACCTACGAGCAGTACTTC. Amino acids: CATSRGQGPTYEQYF. Based on the CDR3 plus reference TRBV15 and TRBJ2-7, the full variable domain is DAMVIQNPRYQVTQFGKPVTLSCSQTLNHNVMYWYQQKSSQAPKLLFHYYDKDFNNEADTPDNFQSRRPNTSFCFLDIRSPGLGDTAMYLCATSRGQGPTYEQYFGPGTRLTVT.

V gene TRBV5-1 combines with J gene TRBJ2-1, with TRBD1 as a possible D gene (6 bases). Germline assignment: CDR1 SGHRS and CDR2 YFSETQ. There are 16 residues in the CDR3. The germline V and J ends were trimmed by 6 bases and 4 bases, with 20 bases remaining between them. The CDR3: CASNSRGPKRYNEQFF. The DNA for the CDR3 is TGCGCCAGCAACTCCAGGGGCCCCAAAAGGTACAATGAGCAGTTCTTC.

The rearrangement joins TRBV7-9 to TRBJ1-1, with 7 bases aligning to TRBD1. V lost 1 base to trimming and J lost 6 bases; unmatched junction nucleotides: 14. CDR1 and CDR2 from the germline V gene are SEHNR and FQNEAQ (reference sequence). The CDR3 contains 17 residues. The CDR3 is CASSLDVFGQGGSEAFF. The CDR3 nucleotides are TGTGCCAGCAGCTTAGACGTATTTGGGCAGGGGGGTTCTGAAGCTTTCTTT.

A single count supports this clone. CDR3 in DNA: TGTGCCAGCGGTAGCGGGGGGGTATCCTACGAGCAGTACTTC. This translates into CASGSGGVSYEQYF. This sequence joins TRBV3-1 (or the pseudogene TRBV3-2) and TRBJ2-7; 11 bases fit TRBD2. Germline CDR1 and CDR2: LGHDT and YNNKEL (reference sequence). CDR3 length: 14 residues. Germline trimming cut 8 bases from V and 1 base from J; bases unmatched to any gene: 4.

CDR3: CASSARGTSYGYTF. DNA for the CDR3: TGTGCCAGCAGCGCCAGGGGGACAAGCTATGGCTACACCTTC. The chain couples TRBV6-5 to TRBJ1-2, with 7 bases fitting TRBD1. Germline V gene sequence: CDR1 MNHEY, CDR2 SVGAGI. J was trimmed by 4 bases and V by 6 bases; bases with no gene match: 8. The CDR3 extends over 14 amino acids.

The chain combines TRBV5-1 with TRBJ2-5; D might be TRBD2 (5 bases). Germline assignment: CDR1 SGHRS and CDR2 YFSETQ. This CDR3 is built from 17 residues. The V end lost 4 bases, the J end lost 4 bases, and 23 bases lay between the germline ends. The CDR3 here is CASSERAQALVPETQYF. For the CDR3, the DNA is TGCGCCAGCAGCGAGAGGGCGCAGGCCTTGGTTCCAGAGACCCAGTACTTC.

V is TRBV13 and J is TRBJ2-1; 7 nucleotides agree with TRBD2. CDR3 size: 18 residues. Germline V CDR1 and CDR2: PRHDT, FYEKMQ (reference sequence). With 4 bases clipped from V and 4 bases from J, the junction kept 16 bases outside the gene matches. CDR3 loop: CASSSLYRGETVYNEQFF. The CDR3 DNA follows: TGTGCCAGCAGCTCCCTTTATCGGGGGGAAACAGTTTACAATGAGCAGTTCTTC.

The chain employs TRBV30 and TRBJ2-2; D call uncertain. The V gene's germline CDR1 is GTSNPN and CDR2 SVGIG (reference sequence). The CDR3 has 15 amino acids. Deletions cut 0 bases from V and 0 bases from J, with 8 bases between. The CDR3 sequence is CAWSVQRANTGELFF. Here the CDR3 DNA reads TGTGCCTGGAGTGTACAACGGGCGAACACCGGGGAGCTGTTTTTT.

The V and J genes are TRBV7-6 and TRBJ2-7; D is possibly TRBD1 (6 bases). CDR3 length equals 16 residues. CDR1 SGHVS and CDR2 FNYEAQ come from the germline V gene. The V gene lost 5 bases and the J gene lost 1 base, with 18 bases spanning the gap. The CDR3 nucleotides read TGTGCCAGCAGCGAAAGAACAGGGCGGCGGTCCTACGAGCAGTACTTC. This translates into CASSERTGRRSYEQYF.

The chain links TRBV21-1 to TRBJ2-3; TRBD2, as called in the table, went unchecked against the DNA. TRBV21-1 is a documented pseudogene. CDR3 size: 18 residues. The CDR3 nucleotides read TGTGCCAGCACCCCAGAGGGGACTAGCGGGGGGAGCACAGATACGCAGTATTTT. Its protein product is CASTPEGTSGGSTDTQYF.

The V and J genes are TRBV27 and TRBJ1-1; TRBD1 agrees at 9 bases. The CDR3 length is 14 residues. Germline CDR1 is MNHEY and CDR2 is SMNVEV (reference sequence). V shed 6 bases and J 4 bases; nucleotides not matched to a gene: 6. CDR3 DNA: TGTGCCAGCAGCTACAGGGGGCGGGGCACTGAAGCTTTCTTT. Amino acid sequence: CASSYRGRGTEAFF.

J is TRBJ1-1 and V is TRBV12-5; unclear D gene. Trimming removed 7 bases from V and 5 bases from J, with 17 bases in between. Germline V CDR1 and CDR2: LGHNT, FRNRAP. The CDR3 loop spans 14 amino acids. For the CDR3, the DNA is TGTGCTAGTGTTGCCGACGGAGGTGGGACTGAAGCTTTCTTT. This gives the protein CASVADGGGTEAFF.

The chain carries TRBV29-1 and TRBJ1-2; D is unclear. Trimming cost V 0 bases and J 4 bases, with 12 bases left between them. Germline lookup yields CDR1 SQVTM and CDR2 ANQGSEA. This CDR3 is built from 14 residues. DNA of the CDR3: TGCAGCGTTGAAGAAATTTCGCGACTCTATGGCTACACCTTC. Its protein product is CSVEEISRLYGYTF.

V usage is TRBV11-2 and J usage is TRBJ2-7, with a weak D call TRBD2 (5 bases). From germline, CDR1 is SGHAT and CDR2 FQNNGV. The CDR3 extends over 16 amino acids. V lost 7 bases to trimming and J lost 6 bases, with 25 bases between them. The CDR3 loop is CASTVGSRWVSGEQYF. CDR3 DNA: TGTGCCAGCACCGTGGGGAGTCGATGGGTTTCAGGCGAGCAGTACTTC.

The chain uses TRBV11-2 and TRBJ1-2; unclear D gene. Germline CDR1 reads SGHAT; CDR2 reads FQNNGV. The V and J ends lost 0 bases and 7 bases respectively, with 6 bases between them. There are 12 residues in the CDR3. The CDR3 is CASSLDRGGYTF. CDR3 bases: TGTGCCAGCAGCTTAGATCGGGGTGGCTACACCTTC.

This clone occurred once. V usage is TRBV15 and J usage is TRBJ1-4; D may be TRBD1 (5 bases). Trimming took off 1 base at V and 7 bases at J, with 13 bases between the two ends. Germline CDR1 is LNHNV and CDR2 is YYDKDF (reference sequence). The CDR3 consists of 15 residues. The CDR3 DNA sequence: TGTGCCACCAGCAGAGCCCGGACATTGGGTGAAAAACTGTTTTTT. Amino acids: CATSRARTLGEKLFF.

The V call is TRBV21-1, the J call TRBJ1-3; no DNA check was done on the table's D call, TRBD1. TRBV21-1 is a documented pseudogene. The CDR3 loop spans 18 amino acids. CDR3 sequence: CASSITGAGINSGNTIYF. CDR3 DNA: TGTGCCAGCAGCATAACTGGGGCAGGGATTAACTCTGGAAACACCATATATTTT.